One sample yielded the 7 T cell receptor beta chains listed below, sequenced in a study of cytomegalovirus exposure and HLA in healthy donors. Sequenced by immunoSEQ multiplex PCR; TCRdb stores in-frame clones only, minus some. The sample lists roughly 150,000 clones; roughly 86% were seen once. Material: PBMCs. The receptors derive from a woman younger than 30 in good health and CMV-seropositive.

The V and J genes are TRBV19 and TRBJ1-2, with D unresolved. The CDR3 sequence is 14 residues long. Trimming removed 0 bases from V and 3 bases from J, with 8 bases in between. Germline V gene data show CDR1 as LNHDA and CDR2 as SQIVND (reference sequence). The CDR3 region is CASSIDRGYYGYTF. The CDR3 bases are TGTGCCAGTAGTATAGATCGCGGGTACTATGGCTACACCTTC.

The CDR3 sequence: CASSVSPGLAGVGELFF. CDR3 sequence (DNA): TGTGCCAGCAGCGTATCCCCGGGACTAGCGGGAGTCGGGGAGCTGTTTTTT. The chain has TRBV9 and TRBJ2-2, with 14 bases lining up with TRBD2. V lost 1 base and J lost 7; bases outside the gene matches: 6. Germline CDR1 SGDLS, CDR2 YYNGEE. The CDR3 loop spans 17 amino acids.

This clone showed up just a few times. This rearrangement joins TRBV12-5 to TRBJ2-7; D is possibly TRBD1 (6 bases). V was shortened by 1 base and J by 3 bases, with 7 bases between the two germline ends. The CDR3 extends over 13 amino acids. CDR1 and CDR2 (germline): LGHNT, FRNRAP. This chain's CDR3 is CASGLGRGYEQYF. DNA of the CDR3: TGTGCTAGTGGTTTGGGCAGGGGCTACGAGCAGTACTTC.

V and J are TRBV5-4 and TRBJ2-3, with 7 nucleotides matching TRBD2. Germline-derived CDR1 and CDR2 are SGHNT and YYREEE (reference sequence). After removal of 4 bases from V and 5 bases from J, the junction contained 4 bases not matched to a gene. The CDR3 sequence is 13 residues long. The CDR3 bases are TGTGCCAGCAGCACTAGCGACAAAGATACGCAGTATTTT. As protein: CASSTSDKDTQYF.

This clone was detected only once. The chain uses TRBV6-1 and TRBJ1-5, with unresolved D. Germline loops: CDR1 MNHNS, CDR2 SASEGT. Trimming took off 1 base at V and 0 bases at J, with 10 bases between the two ends. This CDR3 is built from 16 residues. As DNA, the CDR3 is TGTGCCAGCAGTGAAGTTCCCAGGAATAGCAATCAGCCCCAGCATTTT. As protein: CASSEVPRNSNQPQHF.

The chain has TRBV28 and TRBJ1-5; the D gene is possibly TRBD1 (5 bases). V lost 7 bases and J lost 11, with 24 bases in between. This CDR3 spans 15 amino acids. Germline values: CDR1 MDHEN, CDR2 SYDVKM. The CDR3, as DNA: TGTGCCAGCACCCTTGTAACAGGTACAAACCCAGCCCAGCATTTT. This translates into CASTLVTGTNPAQHF.

V gene TRBV5-8 combines with J gene TRBJ1-5; 7 bases agree with TRBD1. V lost 0 bases to trimming and J lost 4 bases; unmatched junction nucleotides: 10. CDR3 length equals 17 residues. The germline V gene has CDR1 SGHTS and CDR2 YDEGEE. CDR3 DNA sequence: TGTGCCAGCAGCTTGGATGTGACAGGGTTCGGGAATCAGCCCCAGCATTTT. This gives the protein CASSLDVTGFGNQPQHF.